Following are 17 T cell receptor beta chains from one sample sequenced in a study of Ad26.COV2.S vaccination and SARS-CoV-2 variants. As for treatment: roughly 20 received Ad26.COV2.S at low or high dose, single or two shots; about 5 received placebo; per-sample allocation not given. At day 63 after the first vaccine or placebo injection, samples were drawn. Produced via immunoSEQ multiplex PCR; TCRdb's table is partial and in-frame only. The sample consists of around 340,000 clones, about 89% of them appearing once. Here the sequenced sample was peripheral blood, taken in a trial of Ad26.COV2.S vaccine versus placebo. The receptor source for this set is a person between 18 and 65 years old who received the Ad26.COV2.S COVID-19 vaccine or a placebo.

The gene calls are TRBV15 and TRBJ2-7; no reliable D call. The CDR3 loop spans 14 amino acids. V was cut by 0 bases and J by 6 bases, with 12 bases left in between. Germline loops: CDR1 LNHNV, CDR2 YYDKDF (reference sequence). The CDR3 DNA reads as TGTGCCACCAGCAGAGATCTTTTAGAATCCGAGCAGTACTTC. Protein: CATSRDLLESEQYF.

V gene TRBV7-2 combines with J gene TRBJ2-1; 13 bases map to TRBD2. The CDR3 has 16 amino acids. Trimming removed 5 bases from V and 10 bases from J; junction bases left unmatched: 11. Germline loops: CDR1 SGHTA, CDR2 FQGNSA. CDR3 residues: CASSPLGLAGQQEQFF. As DNA, the CDR3 is TGTGCCAGCAGCCCCCTGGGACTAGCGGGACAACAGGAGCAGTTCTTC.

CDR3 sequence: CASSPTRERGTGELFF. DNA for the CDR3: TGTGCCAGCTCCCCTACCAGGGAACGAGGCACCGGGGAGCTGTTTTTT. The rearrangement links TRBV18 to TRBJ2-2, with D possibly matching TRBD1 (5 bases). Germline-derived CDR1 and CDR2 are KGHSH and LQKENI. Between the trimmed V and J ends, which lost 6 bases and 4 bases, there was a span of 18 bases. The CDR3 sequence is 16 residues long.

V is TRBV12-5 and J is TRBJ2-2; D is ambiguous. The CDR3 extends over 13 amino acids. V was pared by 2 bases and J by 3 bases, with 4 bases between. Germline loops: CDR1 LGHNT, CDR2 FRNRAP. The CDR3 nucleotides read TGTGCTAGTGGTTTGCCCTACACCGGGGAGCTGTTTTTT. It yields the protein CASGLPYTGELFF.

This chain connects TRBV9 to TRBJ2-2, with D tentatively TRBD1 or TRBD2 (6 bases each). This CDR3 comprises 18 residues. The V and J ends lost 0 bases and 0 bases respectively, with 15 bases between them. CDR1 is SGDLS, CDR2 YYNGEE, per germline. The CDR3 spells CASSVGEGGTANTGELFF. The CDR3 DNA reads TGTGCCAGCAGCGTAGGAGAAGGGGGGACTGCGAACACCGGGGAGCTGTTTTTT.

This chain's CDR3 is CATSESRDTGELFF. CDR3 in DNA: TGTGCCACCAGTGAGTCTAGGGACACCGGGGAGCTGTTTTTT. V and J are TRBV24-1 and TRBJ2-2; D ambiguous. The germline V gene encodes CDR1 KGHDR and CDR2 SFDVKD. This CDR3 contains 14 residues. V lost 4 bases and J 3 bases, leaving 8 bases between the germline ends.

The chain links TRBV20-1 to TRBJ1-1; TRBD1 aligns across 9 bases. The germline V gene encodes CDR1 DFQATT and CDR2 SNEGSKA (reference sequence). The CDR3 contains 16 residues. J lost 2 bases, V lost 3 bases, and 10 bases had no gene match. This CDR3 reads CSASTGTGIGNTEAFF. In DNA, the CDR3 is TGCAGTGCTAGTACCGGGACAGGGATAGGTAACACTGAAGCTTTCTTT.

V usage is TRBV9 and J usage is TRBJ1-1; weak D call: TRBD1 (5 bases). The CDR3 spans 14 residues. V dropped 3 bases and J dropped 1 base, with 10 bases sitting between them. Germline V gene sequence: CDR1 SGDLS, CDR2 YYNGEE. The CDR3 loop reads CASSGGRGNTEAFF. CDR3 bases: TGTGCCAGCAGCGGGGGACGGGGGAACACTGAAGCTTTCTTT.

CDR3 sequence: CASSLEGADIQYF. CDR3 nucleotides: TGCGCCAGCAGCTTGGAGGGGGCGGACATTCAGTACTTC. The chain links TRBV5-1 to TRBJ2-4; 7 positions match TRBD1. The CDR3 contains 13 residues. The J segment lost 8 bases and the V segment lost 0 bases, leaving 2 bases of the junction unmatched. Germline V lookup: CDR1 SGHRS, CDR2 YFSETQ.

The rearrangement uses TRBV10-1 and TRBJ2-3, with TRBD2 as a possible D gene (5 bases). The V and J ends lost 6 bases and 4 bases respectively, with 17 bases between them. This CDR3 spans 15 amino acids. Germline lookup yields CDR1 WNHNN and CDR2 SYGVQD (reference sequence). This CDR3 is CASSGVLGEADTQYF. The CDR3 DNA reads as TGCGCCAGCAGCGGGGTCCTCGGGGAAGCAGATACGCAGTATTTT.

The genes are TRBV10-3 and TRBJ1-6, with D possibly TRBD1 on 6 matching bases. The CDR3 is 15 amino acids. Germline CDR1 reads ENHRY; CDR2 reads SYGVKD. Trimming cost V 10 bases and J 8 bases, with 21 bases left between them. The CDR3 DNA sequence: TGTGCCACGAGGGCGGCCGGGGGCTGGGATTCACCCCTCCACTTT. Encoded protein: CATRAAGGWDSPLHF.

The V and J genes are TRBV6-1 and TRBJ2-7, with a possible D match to TRBD1 (7 bases). The V and J ends lost 4 bases and 1 base respectively, with 17 bases between them. CDR3 length: 16 residues. CDR1 and CDR2 (germline): MNHNS, SASEGT. CDR3 loop: CASSGPPTGTSYEQYF. In DNA form, the CDR3 reads TGTGCCAGCAGTGGGCCCCCGACAGGGACTTCCTACGAGCAGTACTTC.

The count of this clone is one. This sequence joins TRBV7-2 and TRBJ2-5; the D gene is possibly TRBD1 (6 bases). This CDR3 is 15 amino acids long. Germline CDR1 SGHTA, CDR2 FQGNSA. Trimming stripped 0 bases from V and 0 bases from J, with 8 bases between. CDR3 sequence (DNA): TGTGCCAGCAGCTTAGCGGGGGCCGACCAAGAGACCCAGTACTTC. It translates to CASSLAGADQETQYF.

The rearrangement joins TRBV6-6 to TRBJ2-5; 7 bases agree with TRBD1. Germline CDR1 reads MNHNY; CDR2 reads SVGAGI (reference sequence). The J segment lost 1 base and the V segment lost 0 bases, leaving 2 bases of the junction unmatched. This CDR3 is 15 amino acids long. Written as DNA, the CDR3 is TGTGCCAGCAGTTACTCGGGGACAGTCCAAGAGACCCAGTACTTC. Amino acid sequence: CASSYSGTVQETQYF.

This clone was recorded once. The chain links TRBV19 to TRBJ1-1; D is ambiguous. The germline V gene encodes CDR1 LNHDA and CDR2 SQIVND (reference sequence). This CDR3 contains 13 residues. Trimming took off 3 bases at V and 4 bases at J, with 9 bases between the two ends. The CDR3 sequence is CASSIGVGTEAFF. CDR3 nucleotide sequence: TGTGCCAGTAGTATTGGGGTGGGCACTGAAGCTTTCTTT.

This clone was found once. The chain links TRBV7-9 to TRBJ2-7; tentative D call: TRBD1 (6 bases). CDR3 length: 14 amino acids. Germline lookup yields CDR1 SEHNR and CDR2 FQNEAQ (reference sequence). V dropped 5 bases and J dropped 6 bases, with 17 bases sitting between them. The CDR3: CASSPGATAGEQYF. The CDR3 DNA follows: TGTGCCAGCAGCCCAGGGGCTACAGCCGGCGAGCAGTACTTC.

The genes are TRBV27 and TRBJ1-1; maybe TRBD1 (5 bases). V was pared by 9 bases and J by 5 bases, with 16 bases between. The CDR3 sequence is 13 residues long. The germline V gene has CDR1 MNHEY and CDR2 SMNVEV (reference sequence). The CDR3 region is CARSRGIGTEAFF. The CDR3 bases are TGTGCCAGGTCCCGGGGGATTGGGACTGAAGCTTTCTTT.